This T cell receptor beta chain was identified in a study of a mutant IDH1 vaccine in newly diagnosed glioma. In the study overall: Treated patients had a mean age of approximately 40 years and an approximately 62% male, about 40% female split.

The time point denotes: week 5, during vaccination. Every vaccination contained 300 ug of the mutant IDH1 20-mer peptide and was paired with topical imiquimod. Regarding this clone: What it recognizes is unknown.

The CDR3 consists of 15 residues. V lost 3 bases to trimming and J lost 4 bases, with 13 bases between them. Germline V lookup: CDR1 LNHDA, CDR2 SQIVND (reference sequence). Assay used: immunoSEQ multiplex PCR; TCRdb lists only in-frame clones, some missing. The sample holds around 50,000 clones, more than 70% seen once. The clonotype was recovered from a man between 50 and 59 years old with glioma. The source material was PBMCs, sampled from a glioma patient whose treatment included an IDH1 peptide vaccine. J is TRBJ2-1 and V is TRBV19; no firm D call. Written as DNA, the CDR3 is TGTGCCAGTAGTATGGCCCAGGTGTATTACAATGAGCAGTTCTTC. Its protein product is CASSMAQVYYNEQFF.